The T cell receptor beta chain under discussion was sequenced for a study of naive and memory T cell subsets. Germline lookup yields CDR1 SGHRS and CDR2 YFSETQ. J gave up 4 bases and V 3 bases, and 4 bases lay outside the gene matches. There are 15 residues in the CDR3. An oligonucleotide containing a UMI was ligated to the 3' end of TCR cDNA. Ligated cDNA underwent four rounds of PCR with nested alpha and beta constant region primers and SP2. Alpha and beta constant region primers primed reverse transcription for blood and skin samples. TCRdb analysed the 5' RACE reads with MiXCR anew, one entry per CDR3 protein. The table has approximately 58,000 distinct CDR3 sequences, around 7.3% seen once.

The chain is built from TRBV5-1 and TRBJ2-2, with 9 bases that match TRBD2. The TCR comes from a male donor in good health. The DNA of the CDR3 is TGCGCCAGCAGCTGGGGACTAGCTAGCACCGGGGAGCTGTTTTTT. This gives the protein CASSWGLASTGELFF.